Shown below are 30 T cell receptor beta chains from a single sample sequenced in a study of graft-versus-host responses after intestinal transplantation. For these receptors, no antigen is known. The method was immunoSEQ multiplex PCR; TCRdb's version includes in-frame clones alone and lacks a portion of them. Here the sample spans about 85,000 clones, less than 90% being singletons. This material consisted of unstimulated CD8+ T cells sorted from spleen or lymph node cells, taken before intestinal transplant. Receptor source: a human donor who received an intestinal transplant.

CDR3 region: CATSRTGPNEKLFF. The CDR3 bases are TGTGCCACCAGCAGGACAGGCCCCAATGAAAAACTGTTTTTT. The rearrangement joins TRBV15 to TRBJ1-4; a possible D gene is TRBD1 (6 bases). CDR1 is LNHNV, CDR2 YYDKDF, per germline (reference sequence). The CDR3 is made up of 14 amino acids. Trimming took 3 bases from V and 5 from J, leaving 10 bases between them.

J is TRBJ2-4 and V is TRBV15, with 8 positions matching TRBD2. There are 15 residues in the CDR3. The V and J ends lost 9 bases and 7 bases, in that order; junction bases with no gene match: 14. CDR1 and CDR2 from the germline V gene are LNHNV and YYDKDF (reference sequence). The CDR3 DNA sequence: TGTGCCACAACCACCCGGGAGGGCCCGGAGAACATTCAGTACTTC. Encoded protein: CATTTREGPENIQYF.

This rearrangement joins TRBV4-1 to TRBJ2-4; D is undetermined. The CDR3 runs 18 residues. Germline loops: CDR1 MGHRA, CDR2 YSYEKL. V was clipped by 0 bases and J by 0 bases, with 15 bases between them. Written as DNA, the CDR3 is TGCGCCAGCAGCCAAGAGCCAACAAGGGTCCTAGCCAAAAACATTCAGTACTTC. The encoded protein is CASSQEPTRVLAKNIQYF.

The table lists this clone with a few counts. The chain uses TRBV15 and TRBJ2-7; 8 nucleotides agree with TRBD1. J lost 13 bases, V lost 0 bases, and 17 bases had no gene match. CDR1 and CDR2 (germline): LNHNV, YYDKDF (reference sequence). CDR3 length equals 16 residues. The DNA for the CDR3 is TGTGCCACCAGCAGAGACTCCCCGACAGGGGCCCTCGGTTATTACTTC. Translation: CATSRDSPTGALGYYF.

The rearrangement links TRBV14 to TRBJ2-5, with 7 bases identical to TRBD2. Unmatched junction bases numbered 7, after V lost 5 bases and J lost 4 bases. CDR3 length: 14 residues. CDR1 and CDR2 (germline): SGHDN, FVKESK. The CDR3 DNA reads TGTGCCAGCAGCGACACGGGGGGTCGAGAGACCCAGTACTTC. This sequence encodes CASSDTGGRETQYF.

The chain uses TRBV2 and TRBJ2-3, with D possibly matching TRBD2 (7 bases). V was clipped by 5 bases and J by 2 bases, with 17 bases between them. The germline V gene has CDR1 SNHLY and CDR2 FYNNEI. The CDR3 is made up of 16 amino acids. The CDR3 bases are TGTGCCAGCAGTACTGAGGGGGGGGATTACACAGATACGCAGTATTTT. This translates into CASSTEGGDYTDTQYF.

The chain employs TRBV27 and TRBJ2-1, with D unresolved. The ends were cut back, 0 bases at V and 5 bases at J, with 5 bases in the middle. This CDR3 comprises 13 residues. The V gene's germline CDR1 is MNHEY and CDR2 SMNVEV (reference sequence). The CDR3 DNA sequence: TGTGCCAGCAGTTTATCAGGAGACAATGAGCAGTTCTTC. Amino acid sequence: CASSLSGDNEQFF.

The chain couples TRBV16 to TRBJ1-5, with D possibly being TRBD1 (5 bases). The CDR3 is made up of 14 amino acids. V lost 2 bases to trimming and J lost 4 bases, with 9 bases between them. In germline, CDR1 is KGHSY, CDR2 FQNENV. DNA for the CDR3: TGTGCCAGCAGCCAACACGAGGGGAATCAGCCCCAGCATTTT. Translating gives CASSQHEGNQPQHF.

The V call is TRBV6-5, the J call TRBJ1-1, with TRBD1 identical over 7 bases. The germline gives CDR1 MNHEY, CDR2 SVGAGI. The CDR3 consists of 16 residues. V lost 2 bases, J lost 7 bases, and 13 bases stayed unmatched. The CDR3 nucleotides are TGTGCCAGCAGTTACCTCCTTCAAGTCAACAGGGGTGAAGCTTTCTTT. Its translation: CASSYLLQVNRGEAFF.

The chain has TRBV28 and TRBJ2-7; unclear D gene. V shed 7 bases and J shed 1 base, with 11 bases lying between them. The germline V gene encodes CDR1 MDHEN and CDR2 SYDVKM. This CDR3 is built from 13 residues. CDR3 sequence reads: CASTAWGSYEQYF. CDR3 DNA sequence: TGTGCCAGCACGGCATGGGGTTCCTACGAGCAGTACTTC.

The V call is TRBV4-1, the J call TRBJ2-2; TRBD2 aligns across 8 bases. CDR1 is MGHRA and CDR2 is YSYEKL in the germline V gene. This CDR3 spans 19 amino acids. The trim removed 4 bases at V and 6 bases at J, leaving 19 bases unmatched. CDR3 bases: TGCGCCAGCAGCCCTTCCAGAGGGTTTAGCGGGATTAAGTCCGGGGAGCTGTTTTTT. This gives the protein CASSPSRGFSGIKSGELFF.

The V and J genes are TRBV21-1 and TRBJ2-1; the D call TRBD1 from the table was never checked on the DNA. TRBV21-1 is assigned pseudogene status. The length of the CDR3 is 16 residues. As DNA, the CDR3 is TGTGCCAGCAGCAAACGGAGGGACAGGGGAGACAATGAGCAGTTCTTC. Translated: CASSKRRDRGDNEQFF.

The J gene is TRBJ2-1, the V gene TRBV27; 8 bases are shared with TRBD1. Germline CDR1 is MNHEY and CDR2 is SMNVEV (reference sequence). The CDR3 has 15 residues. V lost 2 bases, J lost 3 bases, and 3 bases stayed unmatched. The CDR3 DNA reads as TGTGCCAGCAGTTTAGGGGGACAGGTCTACAATGAGCAGTTCTTC. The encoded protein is CASSLGGQVYNEQFF.

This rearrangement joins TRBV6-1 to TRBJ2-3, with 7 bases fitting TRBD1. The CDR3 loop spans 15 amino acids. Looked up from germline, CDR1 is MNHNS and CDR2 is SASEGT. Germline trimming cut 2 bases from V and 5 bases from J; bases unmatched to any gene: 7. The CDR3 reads CASSEIRGRLDTQYF. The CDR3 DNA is TGTGCCAGCAGTGAAATTAGGGGGCGCCTAGATACGCAGTATTTT.

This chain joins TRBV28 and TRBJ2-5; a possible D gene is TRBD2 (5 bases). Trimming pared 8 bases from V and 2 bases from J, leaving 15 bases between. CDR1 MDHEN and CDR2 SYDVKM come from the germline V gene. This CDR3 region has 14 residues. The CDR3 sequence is CASGSSFFQETQYF. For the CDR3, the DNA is TGTGCCAGCGGGAGCTCCTTCTTTCAAGAGACCCAGTACTTC.

The CDR3 sequence is CASGGAGGYNEQFF. The DNA for the CDR3 is TGTGCCAGTGGGGGCGCGGGGGGGTACAATGAGCAGTTCTTC. The chain uses TRBV28 and TRBJ2-1; 9 nucleotides align to TRBD2. The junction had 7 bases not matched to a gene; V was cut back by 9 bases and J by 4 bases. This CDR3 comprises 14 residues. CDR1 is MDHEN, CDR2 SYDVKM, per germline.

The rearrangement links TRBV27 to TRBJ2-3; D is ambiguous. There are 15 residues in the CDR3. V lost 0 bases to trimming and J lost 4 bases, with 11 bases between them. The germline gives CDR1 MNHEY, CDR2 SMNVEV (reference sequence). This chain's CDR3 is CASSLSSTIADTQYF. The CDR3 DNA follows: TGTGCCAGCAGTTTATCGTCTACAATAGCAGATACGCAGTATTTT.

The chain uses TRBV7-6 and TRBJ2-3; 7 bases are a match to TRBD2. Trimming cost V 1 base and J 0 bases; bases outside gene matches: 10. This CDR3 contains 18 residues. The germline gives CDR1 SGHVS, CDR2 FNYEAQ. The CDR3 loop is CASSLGLLRRGSTDTQYF. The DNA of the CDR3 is TGTGCCAGCAGCTTAGGGCTACTGAGGCGGGGGAGCACAGATACGCAGTATTTT. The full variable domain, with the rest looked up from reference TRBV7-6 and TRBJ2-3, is GAGVSQSPRYKVTKRGQDVALRCDPISGHVSLYWYRQALGQGPEFLTYFNYEAQQDKSGLPNDRFSAERPEGSISTLTIQRTEQRDSAMYRCASSLGLLRRGSTDTQYFGPGTRLTVL.

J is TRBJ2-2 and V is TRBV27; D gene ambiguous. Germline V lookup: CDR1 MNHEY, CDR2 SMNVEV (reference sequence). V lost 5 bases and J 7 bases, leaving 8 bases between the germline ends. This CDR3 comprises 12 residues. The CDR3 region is CASSPNFGELFF. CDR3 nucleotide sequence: TGTGCCAGCAGTCCCAACTTCGGGGAGCTGTTTTTT.

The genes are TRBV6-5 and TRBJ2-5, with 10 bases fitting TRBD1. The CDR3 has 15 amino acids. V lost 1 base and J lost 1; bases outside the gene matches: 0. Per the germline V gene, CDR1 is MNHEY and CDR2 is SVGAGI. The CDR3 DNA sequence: TGTGCCAGCAGTTACTGGACAGGGGGCCAAGAGACCCAGTACTTC. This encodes CASSYWTGGQETQYF.

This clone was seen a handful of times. CDR3 bases: TGTGCCAGCAGTTTTAGGACAGGGGTCTACAATGAGCAGTTCTTC. Translation: CASSFRTGVYNEQFF. V and J are TRBV27 and TRBJ2-1; TRBD1 aligns across 9 bases. CDR3 length: 15 amino acids. The V and J ends lost 3 bases and 3 bases, in that order; junction bases with no gene match: 3. Germline CDR1 is MNHEY and CDR2 is SMNVEV (reference sequence).

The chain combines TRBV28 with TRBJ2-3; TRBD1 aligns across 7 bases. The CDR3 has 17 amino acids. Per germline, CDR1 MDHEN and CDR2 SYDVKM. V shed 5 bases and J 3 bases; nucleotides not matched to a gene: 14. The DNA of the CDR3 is TGTGCCAGCAGTCAATTTAAGGGGGCAGGGAGTACAGATACGCAGTATTTT. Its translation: CASSQFKGAGSTDTQYF. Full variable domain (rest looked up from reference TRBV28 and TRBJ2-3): DVKVTQSSRYLVKRTGEKVFLECVQDMDHENMFWYRQDPGLGLRLIYFSYDVKMKEKGDIPEGYSVSREKKERFSLILESASTNQTSMYLCASSQFKGAGSTDTQYFGPGTRLTVL.

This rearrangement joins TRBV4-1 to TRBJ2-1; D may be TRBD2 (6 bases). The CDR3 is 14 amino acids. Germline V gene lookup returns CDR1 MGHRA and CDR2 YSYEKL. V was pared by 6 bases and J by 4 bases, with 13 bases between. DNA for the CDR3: TGCGCCAGCAGGGTGACGGGGGTTTACAATGAGCAGTTCTTC. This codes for CASRVTGVYNEQFF.

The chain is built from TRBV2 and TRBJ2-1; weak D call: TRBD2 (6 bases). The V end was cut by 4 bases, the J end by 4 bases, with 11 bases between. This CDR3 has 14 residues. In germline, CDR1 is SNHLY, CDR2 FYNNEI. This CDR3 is CASSGASVYNEQFF. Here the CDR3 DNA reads TGTGCCAGCAGTGGGGCTAGCGTGTACAATGAGCAGTTCTTC.

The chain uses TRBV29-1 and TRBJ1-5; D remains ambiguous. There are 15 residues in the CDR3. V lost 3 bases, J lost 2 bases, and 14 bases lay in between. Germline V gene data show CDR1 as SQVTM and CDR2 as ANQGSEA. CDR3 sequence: CSVEKQECRNQPQHF. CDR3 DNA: TGCAGCGTTGAGAAGCAGGAGTGTCGCAATCAGCCCCAGCATTTT. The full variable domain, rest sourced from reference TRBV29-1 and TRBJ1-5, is SAVISQKPSRDICQRGTSLTIQCQVDSQVTMMFWYRQQPGQSLTLIATANQGSEATYESGFVIDKFPISRPNLTFSTLTVSNMSPEDSSIYLCSVEKQECRNQPQHFGDGTRLSIL.

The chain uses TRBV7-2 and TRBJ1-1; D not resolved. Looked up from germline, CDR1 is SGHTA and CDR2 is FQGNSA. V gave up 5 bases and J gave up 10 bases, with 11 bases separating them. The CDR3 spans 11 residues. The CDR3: CASSPSRSAFF. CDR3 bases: TGTGCCAGCAGCCCCAGCAGATCAGCTTTCTTT.

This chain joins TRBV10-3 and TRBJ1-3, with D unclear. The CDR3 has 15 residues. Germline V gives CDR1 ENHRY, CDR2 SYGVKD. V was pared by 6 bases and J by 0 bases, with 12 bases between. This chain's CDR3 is CAISPRPNSGNTIYF. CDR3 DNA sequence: TGTGCCATCAGCCCCCGACCGAACTCTGGAAACACCATATATTTT.

CDR3 DNA: TGCACCAGCAGCACGGGTCTCCCCTACAATGAGCAGTTCTTC. It translates to CTSSTGLPYNEQFF. The rearrangement joins TRBV1 to TRBJ2-1; TRBD2 is the table's D call, not checked against the DNA. TRBV1 is a pseudogene locus. CDR3 length equals 14 residues.

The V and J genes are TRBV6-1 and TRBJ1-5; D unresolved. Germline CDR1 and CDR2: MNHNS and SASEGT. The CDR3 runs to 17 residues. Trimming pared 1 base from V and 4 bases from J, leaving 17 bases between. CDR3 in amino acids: CASSEVGFAAGNQPQHF. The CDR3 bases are TGTGCCAGCAGTGAAGTGGGGTTTGCAGCGGGAAATCAGCCCCAGCATTTT.

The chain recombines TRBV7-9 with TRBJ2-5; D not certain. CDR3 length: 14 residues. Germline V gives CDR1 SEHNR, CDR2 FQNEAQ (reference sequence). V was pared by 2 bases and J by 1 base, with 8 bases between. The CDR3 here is CASSLITGQETQYF. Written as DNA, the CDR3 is TGTGCCAGCAGCTTAATCACGGGCCAAGAGACCCAGTACTTC.